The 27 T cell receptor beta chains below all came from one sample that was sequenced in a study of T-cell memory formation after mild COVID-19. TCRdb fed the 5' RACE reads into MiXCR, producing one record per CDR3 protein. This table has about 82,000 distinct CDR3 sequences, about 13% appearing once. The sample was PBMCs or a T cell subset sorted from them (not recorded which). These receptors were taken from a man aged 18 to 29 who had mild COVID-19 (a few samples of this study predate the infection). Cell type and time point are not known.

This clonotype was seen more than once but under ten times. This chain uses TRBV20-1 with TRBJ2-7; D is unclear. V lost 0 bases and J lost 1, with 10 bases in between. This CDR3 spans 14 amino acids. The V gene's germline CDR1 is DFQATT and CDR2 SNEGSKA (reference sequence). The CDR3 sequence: CSARDVSRSYEQYF. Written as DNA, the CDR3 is TGCAGTGCTAGAGATGTTAGCAGATCCTACGAGCAGTACTTC.

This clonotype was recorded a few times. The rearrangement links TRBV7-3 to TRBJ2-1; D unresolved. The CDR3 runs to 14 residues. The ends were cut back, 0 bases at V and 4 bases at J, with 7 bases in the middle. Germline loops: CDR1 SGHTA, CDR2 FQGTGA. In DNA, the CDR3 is TGTGCCAGCAGCTTAACTTACAATTACAATGAGCAGTTCTTC. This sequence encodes CASSLTYNYNEQFF.

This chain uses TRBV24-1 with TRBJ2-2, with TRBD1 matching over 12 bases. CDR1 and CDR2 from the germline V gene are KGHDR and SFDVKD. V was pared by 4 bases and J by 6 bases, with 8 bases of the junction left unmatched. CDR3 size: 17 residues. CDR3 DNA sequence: TGTGCCACCAGTGAATCGGGACAGGGGGCCAGTCCCGGGGAGCTGTTTTTT. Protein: CATSESGQGASPGELFF.

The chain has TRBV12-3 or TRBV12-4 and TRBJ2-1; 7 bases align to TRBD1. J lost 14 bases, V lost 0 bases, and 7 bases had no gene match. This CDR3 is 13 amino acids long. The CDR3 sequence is CASSLAGDSPKFF. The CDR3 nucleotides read TGTGCCAGCAGTTTAGCGGGGGACAGCCCTAAGTTCTTC.

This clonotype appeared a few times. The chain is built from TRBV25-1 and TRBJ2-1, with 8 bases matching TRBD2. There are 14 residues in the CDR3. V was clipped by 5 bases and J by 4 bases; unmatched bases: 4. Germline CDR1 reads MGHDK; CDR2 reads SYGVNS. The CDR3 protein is CASSPGTRYNEQFF. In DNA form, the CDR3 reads TGTGCCAGCAGTCCTGGGACTAGATACAATGAGCAGTTCTTC.

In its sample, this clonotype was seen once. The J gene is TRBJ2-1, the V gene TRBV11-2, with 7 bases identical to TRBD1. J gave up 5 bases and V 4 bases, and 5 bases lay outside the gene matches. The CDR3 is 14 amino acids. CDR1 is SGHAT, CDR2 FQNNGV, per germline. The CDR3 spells CASSSLGTDNEQFF. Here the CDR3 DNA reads TGTGCCAGCAGCTCCTTAGGGACAGACAATGAGCAGTTCTTC.

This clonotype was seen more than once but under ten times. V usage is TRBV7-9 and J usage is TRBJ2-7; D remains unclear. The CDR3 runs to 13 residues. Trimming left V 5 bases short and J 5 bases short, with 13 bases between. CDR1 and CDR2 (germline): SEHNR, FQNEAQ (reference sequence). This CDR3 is CASSPSIRNEQYF. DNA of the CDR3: TGTGCCAGCAGCCCGAGCATTCGGAACGAGCAGTACTTC.

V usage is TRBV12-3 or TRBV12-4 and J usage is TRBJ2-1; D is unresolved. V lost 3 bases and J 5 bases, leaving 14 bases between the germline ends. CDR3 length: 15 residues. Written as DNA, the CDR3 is TGTGCCAGCAGTTTGGCCCTCCCTCGGGACAATGAGCAGTTCTTC. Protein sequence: CASSLALPRDNEQFF.

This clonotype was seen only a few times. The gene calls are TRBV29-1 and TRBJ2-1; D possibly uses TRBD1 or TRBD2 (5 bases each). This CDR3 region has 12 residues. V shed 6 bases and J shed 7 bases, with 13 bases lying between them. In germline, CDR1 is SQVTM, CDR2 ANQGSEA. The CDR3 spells CSVGDQMNEQFF. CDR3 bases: TGCAGCGTGGGGGACCAAATGAATGAGCAGTTCTTC.

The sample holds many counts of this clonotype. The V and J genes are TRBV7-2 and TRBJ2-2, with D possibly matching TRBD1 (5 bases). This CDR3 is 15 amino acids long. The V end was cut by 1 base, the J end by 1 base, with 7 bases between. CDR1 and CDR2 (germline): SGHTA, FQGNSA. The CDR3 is CASSLGQGNTGELFF. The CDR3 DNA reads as TGTGCCAGCAGCTTAGGCCAGGGGAACACCGGGGAGCTGTTTTTT.

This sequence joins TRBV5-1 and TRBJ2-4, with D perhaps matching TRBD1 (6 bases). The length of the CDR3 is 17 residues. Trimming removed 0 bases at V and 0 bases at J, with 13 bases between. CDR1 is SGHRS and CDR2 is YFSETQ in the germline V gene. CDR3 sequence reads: CASSLGTVILAKNIQYF. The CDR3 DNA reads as TGCGCCAGCAGCTTGGGGACAGTAATTTTAGCCAAAAACATTCAGTACTTC.

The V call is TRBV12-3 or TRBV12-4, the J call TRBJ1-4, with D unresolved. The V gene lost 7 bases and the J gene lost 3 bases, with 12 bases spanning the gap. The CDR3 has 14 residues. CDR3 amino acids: CASTPGLANEKLFF. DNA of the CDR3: TGTGCCAGCACCCCGGGGTTAGCTAATGAAAAACTGTTTTTT.

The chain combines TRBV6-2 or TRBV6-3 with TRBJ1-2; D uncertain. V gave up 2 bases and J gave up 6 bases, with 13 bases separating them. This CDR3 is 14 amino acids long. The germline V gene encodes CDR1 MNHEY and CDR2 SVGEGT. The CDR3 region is CASSYEAEEDGYTF. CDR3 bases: TGTGCCAGCAGTTACGAGGCGGAAGAGGATGGCTACACCTTC.

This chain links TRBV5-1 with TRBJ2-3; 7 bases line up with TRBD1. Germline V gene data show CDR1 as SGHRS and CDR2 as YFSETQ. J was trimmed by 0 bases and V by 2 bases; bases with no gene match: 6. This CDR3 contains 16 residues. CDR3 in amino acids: CASSFGDSLSTDTQYF. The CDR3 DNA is TGCGCCAGCAGCTTTGGGGACAGCCTTAGCACAGATACGCAGTATTTT.

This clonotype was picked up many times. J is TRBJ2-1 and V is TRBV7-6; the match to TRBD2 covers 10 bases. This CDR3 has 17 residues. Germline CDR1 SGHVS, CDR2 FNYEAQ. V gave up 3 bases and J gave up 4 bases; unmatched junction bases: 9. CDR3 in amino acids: CASSFRSGTSVYNEQFF. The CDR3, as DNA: TGTGCCAGCAGCTTTAGGTCCGGGACTAGCGTTTACAATGAGCAGTTCTTC.

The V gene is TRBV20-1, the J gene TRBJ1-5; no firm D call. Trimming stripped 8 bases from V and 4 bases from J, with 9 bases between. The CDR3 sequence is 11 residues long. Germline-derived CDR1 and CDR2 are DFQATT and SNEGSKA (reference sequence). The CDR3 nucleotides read TGCAGTCTCTGGGTAAATCAGCCCCAGCATTTT. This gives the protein CSLWVNQPQHF.

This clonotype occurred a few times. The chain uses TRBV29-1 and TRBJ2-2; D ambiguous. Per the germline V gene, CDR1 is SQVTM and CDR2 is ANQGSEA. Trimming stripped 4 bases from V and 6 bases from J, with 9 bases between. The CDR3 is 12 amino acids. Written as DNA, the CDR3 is TGCAGCGTTGTAATCCGGCCCGGGGAGCTGTTTTTT. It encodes CSVVIRPGELFF.

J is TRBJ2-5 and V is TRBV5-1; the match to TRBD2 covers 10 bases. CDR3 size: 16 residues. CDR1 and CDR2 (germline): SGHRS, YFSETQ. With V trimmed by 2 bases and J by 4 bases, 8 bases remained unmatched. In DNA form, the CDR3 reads TGCGCCAGCAGCTTCCTAGCGGGGGAGTCTACAGAGACCCAGTACTTC. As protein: CASSFLAGESTETQYF.

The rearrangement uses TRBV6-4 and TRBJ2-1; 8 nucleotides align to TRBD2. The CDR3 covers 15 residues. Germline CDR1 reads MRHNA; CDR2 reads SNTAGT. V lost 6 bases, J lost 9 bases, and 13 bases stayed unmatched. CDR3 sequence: CASSPGGGGWIEQFF. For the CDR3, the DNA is TGTGCCAGCAGCCCTGGAGGCGGGGGGTGGATTGAGCAGTTCTTC.

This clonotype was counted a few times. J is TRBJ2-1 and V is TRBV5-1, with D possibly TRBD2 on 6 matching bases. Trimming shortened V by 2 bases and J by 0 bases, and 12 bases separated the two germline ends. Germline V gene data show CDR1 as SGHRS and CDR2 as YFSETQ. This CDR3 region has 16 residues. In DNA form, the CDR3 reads TGCGCCAGCAGCTTAGTAGCGGCAAGCTCCTACAATGAGCAGTTCTTC. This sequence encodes CASSLVAASSYNEQFF.

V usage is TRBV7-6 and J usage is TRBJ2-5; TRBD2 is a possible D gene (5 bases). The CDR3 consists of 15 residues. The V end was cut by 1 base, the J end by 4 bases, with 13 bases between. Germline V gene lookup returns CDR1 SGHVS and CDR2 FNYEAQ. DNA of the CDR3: TGTGCCAGCAGCTTAGTCATACGGGCGGGAGAGACCCAGTACTTC. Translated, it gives CASSLVIRAGETQYF.

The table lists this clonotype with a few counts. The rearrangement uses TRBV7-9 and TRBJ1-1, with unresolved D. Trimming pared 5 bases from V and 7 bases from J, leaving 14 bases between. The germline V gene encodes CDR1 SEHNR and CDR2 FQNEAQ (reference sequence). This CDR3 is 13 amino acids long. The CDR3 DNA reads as TGTGCCAGCAGCGCAGACACGAAGAATGAAGCTTTCTTT. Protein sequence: CASSADTKNEAFF.

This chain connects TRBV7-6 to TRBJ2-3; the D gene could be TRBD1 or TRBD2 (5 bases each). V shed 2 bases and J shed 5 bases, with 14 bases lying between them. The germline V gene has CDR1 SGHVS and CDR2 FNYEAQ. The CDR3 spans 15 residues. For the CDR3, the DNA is TGTGCCAGCAGCTTACTCGGGACCCGTGAAGATACGCAGTATTTT. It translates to CASSLLGTREDTQYF.

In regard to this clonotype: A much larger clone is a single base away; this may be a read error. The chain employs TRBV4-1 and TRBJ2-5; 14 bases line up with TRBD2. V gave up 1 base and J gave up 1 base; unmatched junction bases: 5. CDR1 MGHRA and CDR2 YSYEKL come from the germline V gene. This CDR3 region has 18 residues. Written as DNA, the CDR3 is TGCGCCAGCAGCCAAGTAGGACTAGCGGGGGGTGTCCAAGAGACCCAGTACTTC. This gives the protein CASSQVGLAGGVQETQYF.

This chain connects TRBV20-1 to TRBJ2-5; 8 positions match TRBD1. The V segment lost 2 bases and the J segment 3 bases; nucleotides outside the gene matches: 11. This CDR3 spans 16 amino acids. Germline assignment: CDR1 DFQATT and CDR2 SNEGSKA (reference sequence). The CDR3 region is CSARTPRTGLEETQYF. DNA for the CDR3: TGCAGTGCTAGAACTCCCCGGACAGGGTTGGAAGAGACCCAGTACTTC.

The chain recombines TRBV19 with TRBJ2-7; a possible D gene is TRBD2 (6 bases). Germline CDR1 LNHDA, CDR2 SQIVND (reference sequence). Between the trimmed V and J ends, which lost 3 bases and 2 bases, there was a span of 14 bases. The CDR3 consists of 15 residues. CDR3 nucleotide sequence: TGTGCCAGTAGTATCGGGTACGGGAGACCCTACGAGCAGTACTTC. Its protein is CASSIGYGRPYEQYF.

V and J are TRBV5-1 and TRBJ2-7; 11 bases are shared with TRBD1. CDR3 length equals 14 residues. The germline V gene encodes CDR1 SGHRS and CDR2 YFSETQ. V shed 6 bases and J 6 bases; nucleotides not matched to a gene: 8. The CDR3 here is CASTGGQGAFEQYF. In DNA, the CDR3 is TGCGCCAGCACCGGAGGACAGGGGGCGTTCGAGCAGTACTTC. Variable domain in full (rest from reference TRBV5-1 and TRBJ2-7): KAGVTQTPRYLIKTRGQQVTLSCSPISGHRSVSWYQQTPGQGLQFLFEYFSETQRNKGNFPGRFSGRQFSNSRSEMNVSTLELGDSALYLCASTGGQGAFEQYFGPGTRLTVT.